Following are 13 T cell receptor beta chains from one sample sequenced in a study of Graves' ophthalmopathy and Graves' hyperthyroidism. The authors amplified TCR beta CDR3 regions, and they did so from RNA transcripts for repertoire sequencing. Scientists carried out first-round RT-PCR using HTBI primers and then a second-round multiplex PCR. TCRdb itself ran the multiplex PCR reads through MiXCR, one entry per CDR3 protein. The sample lists over a million distinct CDR3 sequences; about two fifths were seen once. Input material: peripheral blood or thyroid tissue (not recorded which). All receptors come from an adult man with Graves' hyperthyroidism.

V usage is TRBV2 and J usage is TRBJ1-5, with D perhaps TRBD1 (5 bases). The V end lost 3 bases, the J end lost 1 base, and 7 bases lay between the germline ends. The length of the CDR3 is 14 residues. The germline CDR1 and CDR2 sequences are SNHLY and FYNNEI. The CDR3 DNA reads TGTGCCAGCAGTGAGGCAGGGAGCAATCAGCCCCAGCATTTT. Amino acids: CASSEAGSNQPQHF.

Many counts were recorded for this clonotype. This chain uses TRBV24-1 with TRBJ2-7; D remains ambiguous. The germline V and J ends were trimmed by 3 bases and 0 bases, with 5 bases remaining between them. The CDR3 covers 13 residues. Looked up from germline, CDR1 is KGHDR and CDR2 is SFDVKD. Here the CDR3 reads CATSDAASYEQYF. Here the CDR3 DNA reads TGTGCCACCAGTGATGCGGCCTCCTACGAGCAGTACTTC.

This clonotype has more than one count but fewer than ten. One base away lies a much larger clone, so this may be a sequencing read error. CDR3: CANSSPLGEQYF. In DNA form, the CDR3 reads TGTGCCAACAGCTCTCCTTTGGGCGAGCAGTACTTC. The chain carries TRBV7-2 and TRBJ2-7; D is ambiguous. The CDR3 extends over 12 amino acids. CDR1 is SGHTA, CDR2 FQGNSA, per germline.

The chain recombines TRBV9 with TRBJ1-2, with D possibly being TRBD1 (6 bases). This CDR3 is built from 15 residues. Germline V gene sequence: CDR1 SGDLS, CDR2 YYNGEE. Trimming removed 3 bases at V and 1 base at J, with 13 bases between. The CDR3 is CASSAQGGLNYGYTF. CDR3 sequence (DNA): TGTGCCAGCAGCGCACAGGGAGGCCTTAACTATGGCTACACCTTC.

The chain is built from TRBV2 and TRBJ1-2; D not certain. The ends were cut back, 8 bases at V and 2 bases at J, with 12 bases in the middle. The CDR3 has 13 residues. The germline gives CDR1 SNHLY, CDR2 FYNNEI. The CDR3 region is CASENGENYGYTF. For the CDR3, the DNA is TGTGCCAGCGAGAATGGGGAGAACTATGGCTACACCTTC.

This clonotype was found a few times. One end of the junction fails to match germline, which may point to a read error. Here the CDR3 DNA reads TGCGCCAGTAGCTTGGGACAGGGGTTTGATGGCTACACCTTC. Its protein product is CASSLGQGFDGYTF. V and J are TRBV5-1 and TRBJ1-2, with 10 bases aligning to TRBD1. CDR3 length equals 14 residues. In germline, CDR1 is SGHRS, CDR2 YFSETQ.

This clonotype came up many times. The chain recombines TRBV9 with TRBJ2-5; D gene uncertain. Germline values: CDR1 SGDLS, CDR2 YYNGEE. Trimming took off 1 base at V and 3 bases at J, with 7 bases between the two ends. CDR3 length: 13 residues. The CDR3: CASSVSPKETQYF. In nucleotides, the CDR3 is TGTGCCAGCAGCGTATCCCCAAAAGAGACCCAGTACTTC.

Remarks on this clonotype: This sequence may be a read error, since a much larger clone differs from it by one base. The V call is TRBV20-1, the J call TRBJ1-5; tentative D call: TRBD1 (6 bases). This CDR3 is built from 13 residues. V dropped 3 bases and J dropped 4 bases, with 10 bases sitting between them. Looked up from germline, CDR1 is DFQATT and CDR2 is SNEGSKA (reference sequence). CDR3: CSASAGENQPQHF. In DNA, the CDR3 is TGCAGTGCTAGTGCAGGGGAGAATCAGCCCCAGCATTTT.

This clonotype was detected many times. CDR3 nucleotide sequence: TGCGCCAGCAGCTTAACAGGGGCACCGAGAGAGACCCAGTACTTC. It yields the protein CASSLTGAPRETQYF. The chain combines TRBV5-1 with TRBJ2-5, with TRBD1 matching over 7 bases. The CDR3 contains 15 residues. Germline values: CDR1 SGHRS, CDR2 YFSETQ. The trim removed 2 bases at V and 4 bases at J, leaving 8 bases unmatched.

The V gene is TRBV28, the J gene TRBJ2-7; TRBD2 agrees at 7 bases. The trim removed 3 bases at V and 2 bases at J, leaving 7 bases unmatched. This CDR3 is built from 15 residues. CDR1 and CDR2 (germline): MDHEN, SYDVKM. CDR3 residues: CASSFRSSGTYEQYF. The CDR3 DNA follows: TGTGCCAGCAGTTTCCGTTCTAGCGGAACCTACGAGCAGTACTTC.

This clonotype was seen repeatedly, ten times or more. This sequence joins TRBV12-3 or TRBV12-4 and TRBJ1-2; the D gene is possibly TRBD1 (6 bases). CDR3 length: 13 amino acids. V was clipped by 3 bases and J by 6 bases, with 11 bases between them. The CDR3 reads CASSFKGGNGYTF. In DNA, the CDR3 is TGTGCCAGCAGTTTTAAGGGGGGCAATGGCTACACCTTC.

This clonotype came up many times. The chain combines TRBV7-6 with TRBJ2-7; either TRBD1 or TRBD2 may supply D (5 bases each). The CDR3 runs to 13 residues. V was pared by 5 bases and J by 3 bases, with 11 bases between. Germline V gene data show CDR1 as SGHVS and CDR2 as FNYEAQ. CDR3 loop: CASSKGRNYEQYF. CDR3 in DNA: TGTGCCAGCAGCAAGGGACGAAACTACGAGCAGTACTTC.

The chain combines TRBV20-1 with TRBJ1-5; weak D call: TRBD1 (5 bases). This CDR3 is 13 amino acids long. Germline V gene lookup returns CDR1 DFQATT and CDR2 SNEGSKA (reference sequence). The germline V and J ends were trimmed by 3 bases and 6 bases, with 12 bases remaining between them. The DNA for the CDR3 is TGCAGTGCTAGGGTTGGGGCCGGTCAGCCCCAGCATTTT. This gives the protein CSARVGAGQPQHF.